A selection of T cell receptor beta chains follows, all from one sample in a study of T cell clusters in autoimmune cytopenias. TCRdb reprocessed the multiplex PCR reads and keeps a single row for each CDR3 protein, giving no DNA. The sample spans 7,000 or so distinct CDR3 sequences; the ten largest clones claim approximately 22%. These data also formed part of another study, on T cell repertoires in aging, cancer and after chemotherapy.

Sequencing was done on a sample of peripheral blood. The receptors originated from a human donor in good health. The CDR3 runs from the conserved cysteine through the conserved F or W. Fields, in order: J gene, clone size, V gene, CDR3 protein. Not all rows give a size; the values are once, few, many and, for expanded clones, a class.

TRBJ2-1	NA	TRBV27	CASTPGTSGLNEQFF
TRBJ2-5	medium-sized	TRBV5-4	CASSRDSGSGGETQYF
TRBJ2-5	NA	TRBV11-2	CASSVRRQRIDSQETQYF
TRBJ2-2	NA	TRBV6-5	CASSYDSGTGELFF
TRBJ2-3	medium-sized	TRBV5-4	CASSPKRPGQGNTDTQYF
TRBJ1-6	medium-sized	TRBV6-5	CASSYSRQGGSPLHF
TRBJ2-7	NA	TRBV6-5	CASSLQLSGYEQYF
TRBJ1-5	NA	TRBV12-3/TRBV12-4	CASRSGGGNQPQHF
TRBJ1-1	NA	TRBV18	CASSPGVGDRSAFF
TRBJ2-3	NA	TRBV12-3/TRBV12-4	CASSLQDRGVDTQYF
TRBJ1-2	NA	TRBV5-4	CASSLVGENYGYTF
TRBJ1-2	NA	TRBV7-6	CASSPTGTKRDYGYTF
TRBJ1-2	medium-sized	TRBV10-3	CAIAIGPRDGYTF
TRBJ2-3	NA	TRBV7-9	CASSYGAGTVGYTQYF
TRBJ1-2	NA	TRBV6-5	CASSYRQSERGYTF
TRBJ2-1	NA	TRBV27	CAPRNRVDEQFF
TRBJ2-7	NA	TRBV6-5	CASSPLPGVEQYF
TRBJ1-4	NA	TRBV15	CATSRDPPGSRRNEKLFF
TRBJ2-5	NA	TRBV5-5	CASSLGGTSGGALETQYF
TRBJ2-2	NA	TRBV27	CASSSPDRGNTGELFF
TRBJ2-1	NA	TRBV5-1	CASSLASTGGSYNEQFF
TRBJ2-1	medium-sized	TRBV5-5	CASSLVSGGGNEQFF
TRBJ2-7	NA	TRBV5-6	CASSLMGIDRSSYEQYF
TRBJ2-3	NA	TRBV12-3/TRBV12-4	CASVLGGGTDTQYF
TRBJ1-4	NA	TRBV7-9	CASSLTGTGRANEKLFF
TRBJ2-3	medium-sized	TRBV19	CASSGKTGGQGDTQYF
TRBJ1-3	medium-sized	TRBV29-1	CSVNLQGGVDTIYF
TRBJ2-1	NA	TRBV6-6	CAVAGSRHGGTNNEQFF
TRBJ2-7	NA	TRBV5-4	CASSLRDSNYEQYF
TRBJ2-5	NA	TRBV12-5	CASGQDRDQETQYF
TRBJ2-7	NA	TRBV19	CASSSGTGDRGEQYF
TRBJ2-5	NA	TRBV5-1	CASSLANQVLTQYF
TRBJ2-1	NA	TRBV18	CASSPRAGGTYNEQFF
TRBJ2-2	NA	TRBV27	CASSSTGTLNTGELFF
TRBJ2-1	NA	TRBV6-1	CASSPGTNPYNEQFF
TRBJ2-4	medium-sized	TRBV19	CASSTDRHVAKNIQYF
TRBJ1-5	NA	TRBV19	CASRESNQPQHF
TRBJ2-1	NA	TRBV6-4	CASSEGQGANEQFF
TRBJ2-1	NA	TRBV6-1	CASSEFQGRNEQFF
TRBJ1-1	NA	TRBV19	CASSIPPGFEAFF
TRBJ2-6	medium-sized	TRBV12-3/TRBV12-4	CASSLLQGGANVLTF
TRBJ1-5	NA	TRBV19	CASSMSRDDLSNQPQHF
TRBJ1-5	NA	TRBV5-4	CASSLDGPQPQHF